This T cell receptor beta chain was documented in a study of cytomegalovirus exposure and HLA in healthy donors. At the level of the study: The same platform was used for the roughly 130 validation repertoires and the roughly 730 first-cohort repertoires, a later analysis reported.

Regarding the study as a whole: Listed as cytomegalovirus-associated were 150 or so TCR beta chains. The classifier was said to identify cytomegalovirus status with high specificity and sensitivity.

Sequencing used immunoSEQ multiplex PCR; TCRdb keeps in-frame clones, though not all of them. Of under 200,000 clones listed, about 90% are singletons. The CDR3 length is 14 residues. Trimming left V 1 base short and J 8 bases short, with 14 bases between. Germline lookup yields CDR1 SGHTA and CDR2 FQGNSA. Of note for this clone: What it binds is unknown.

The sample taken for sequencing was PBMCs. The source is a young woman in good health and CMV-seropositive. The chain employs TRBV7-2 and TRBJ1-2, with D possibly being TRBD1 (5 bases). CDR3 nucleotide sequence: TGTGCCAGCAGCTTAGATCCAGGGCCCTGGGGCTACACCTTC. Translating gives CASSLDPGPWGYTF.